These 5 T cell receptor beta chains originate from one sample sequenced in a study of blood T cell repertoires in COVID-19. The protocol was immunoSEQ multiplex PCR, while the TCRdb copy is restricted to in-frame clones and leaves out a portion. This sample carries approximately 70,000 clones, around 81% of them seen once, and the ten largest clones take 4.5% to 5.5%. Sequencing input: peripheral blood. The receptor set was obtained from a woman in her sixties with acute or convalescent COVID-19.

The chain carries TRBV19 and TRBJ1-1; D is perhaps TRBD1 (5 bases). The CDR3 contains 16 residues. CDR1 is LNHDA, CDR2 SQIVND, per germline (reference sequence). The V and J ends lost 5 bases and 3 bases respectively, with 19 bases between them. The CDR3: CASSRGNRGGDTEAFF. CDR3 sequence (DNA): TGTGCCAGTAGTCGCGGGAATCGGGGGGGTGACACTGAAGCTTTCTTT.

This rearrangement joins TRBV7-3 to TRBJ2-3, with 8 bases that match TRBD2. The CDR3 covers 15 residues. The V gene's germline CDR1 is SGHTA and CDR2 FQGTGA. Trimming took 6 bases from V and 2 from J; bases not matched to a gene: 7. The DNA of the CDR3 is TGTGCCAGCAGTCGCGGGGGGCTTTCCACAGATACGCAGTATTTT. Translation gives CASSRGGLSTDTQYF.

Concerning this clone: The same CDR3 can be traced to other DNA sequences in this sample. This chain's CDR3 is CASSQDPTVNYGYTF. Written as DNA, the CDR3 is TGCGCCAGCAGCCAAGATCCTACCGTCAACTATGGCTACACCTTC. The J gene is TRBJ1-2, the V gene TRBV4-1; D not certain. The ends were cut back, 0 bases at V and 2 bases at J, with 10 bases in the middle. The CDR3 totals 15 residues. CDR1 is MGHRA, CDR2 YSYEKL, per germline.

The gene calls are TRBV28 and TRBJ1-1; 8 bases align to TRBD1. Germline assignment: CDR1 MDHEN and CDR2 SYDVKM. J gave up 8 bases and V 3 bases, and 11 bases lay outside the gene matches. The CDR3 runs 15 residues. DNA of the CDR3: TGTGCCAGCAGTTTCCCATCATTTGACAGGGGCGAAGCTTTCTTT. Amino acids: CASSFPSFDRGEAFF. Complete variable domain (other parts from reference TRBV28 and TRBJ1-1): DVKVTQSSRYLVKRTGEKVFLECVQDMDHENMFWYRQDPGLGLRLIYFSYDVKMKEKGDIPEGYSVSREKKERFSLILESASTNQTSMYLCASSFPSFDRGEAFFGQGTRLTVV.

The V and J genes are TRBV6-5 and TRBJ1-6, with 9 bases aligning to TRBD1. CDR1 and CDR2 from the germline V gene are MNHEY and SVGAGI. The CDR3 spans 15 residues. The J segment lost 6 bases and the V segment lost 7 bases, leaving 7 bases of the junction unmatched. The CDR3 here is CASNTGQGTNSPLHF. CDR3 nucleotide sequence: TGTGCCAGCAATACTGGACAGGGGACTAATTCACCCCTCCACTTT.